This T cell receptor (beta chain) derives from a study of CD8 T cells in ankylosing spondylitis. TCRdb re-derived calls from the 5' RACE reads in MiXCR, one entry per CDR3 protein. The table has about 340,000 distinct CDR3 sequences, around 15% seen once. Overall study findings and caveats: Clones linked to disease, bearing a CD8+ phenotype, were relatively rare in peripheral blood.

A remark on this clonotype: Its cognate antigen is unknown.

CDR1 and CDR2 (germline): MNHEY, SVGAGI. V was clipped by 4 bases and J by 4 bases; unmatched bases: 9. This CDR3 spans 15 amino acids. This sequence originates from a male donor with ankylosing spondylitis or in good health (not recorded which). The sequencing sample was made of blood, either unsorted or a sorted T cell fraction (not recorded which). This rearrangement joins TRBV6-5 to TRBJ1-2, with 7 bases aligning to TRBD1. This CDR3 reads CASSSHRGQRYGYTF. The DNA for the CDR3 is TGTGCCAGCAGTTCACACAGGGGACAGCGCTATGGCTACACCTTC.